This TCR beta chain was observed in a study of shared clonotypes between healthy human individuals. The CDR3 has 14 amino acids. V was trimmed by 3 bases and J by 2 bases, leaving 11 bases between them. Germline V gene data show CDR1 as SEHNR and CDR2 as FQNEAQ (reference sequence). The donors, healthy adults who were HIV-negative, had experienced no recent acute infections or vaccinations. Turning to this clone: The antigen remains unidentified.

Amplification in unsorted PBMC replicate PCRs started from around 0.3 ug DNA, which equals approximately 28,000 T cell genomes. The data were produced by immunoSEQ multiplex PCR, yet TCRdb's version contains in-frame clones alone and is incomplete. The sample lists about 480,000 clones; about three quarters were seen once. Study-wide points: Few donors restricted represented genetic and exposure-history diversity.

The rearrangement links TRBV7-9 to TRBJ2-7; D gene unclear. Sequenced material: PBMCs. The receptor's source is a woman between 40 and 55 years old in good health. Some clones in this sample may be carry-over from other donors' samples. Here the CDR3 DNA reads TGTGCCAGCAGCTTTGAAAACCGTCCCTACGAGCAGTACTTC. Its protein is CASSFENRPYEQYF.